This T cell receptor beta chain was captured by sequencing in a study of cytomegalovirus exposure and HLA in healthy donors. Notes on the study in general: The sole available immune exposure information was CMV serostatus. For TCR beta chains, V- and J-gene trimming was later linked to a missense DCLRE1C variant. Being productive about 87% or about 30% of the time was typical of most TCR beta V segments in an earlier analysis.

Primers for the PCR totalled 60 Vbeta and 13 Jbeta. Using immunoSEQ multiplex PCR, the repertoire was profiled, and TCRdb retains in-frame clones only, with some absent. The profile covers 150,000 to 200,000 clones, with around 77% appearing a single time and about 2.1% taken by the ten largest. J lost 4 bases, V lost 4 bases, and 9 bases had no gene match. Per the germline V gene, CDR1 is LNHDA and CDR2 is SQIVND (reference sequence). The CDR3 covers 17 residues. A word on this clone: Its antigen is as yet unknown.

The receptor comes from a woman aged 30 to 39 in good health and CMV-seronegative. The chain combines TRBV19 with TRBJ2-2, with 10 bases that match TRBD1. The sequencing sample was made of PBMCs. For the CDR3, the DNA is TGTGCCAGTAGTAAGAATACCGGGACAGGGGTCACCGGGGAGCTGTTTTTT. It is translated as CASSKNTGTGVTGELFF.